This TCR beta chain was identified in a study of blood T cell repertoires in COVID-19. Germline lookup yields CDR1 SGHRS and CDR2 YFSETQ. Trimming pared 0 bases from V and 5 bases from J, leaving 9 bases between. CDR3 size: 14 residues. The assay was immunoSEQ multiplex PCR, and TCRdb's table has in-frame clones only and misses some. The sample holds about 93,000 clones, roughly 90% seen once. The J gene is TRBJ1-5, the V gene TRBV5-1; weak D call: TRBD1 (5 bases). The origin of this receptor is an elderly woman with acute or convalescent COVID-19. The sample consisted of peripheral blood. CDR3 sequence: CASSLGTGHQPQHF. CDR3 nucleotides: TGCGCCAGCAGCTTGGGAACAGGTCATCAGCCCCAGCATTTT.